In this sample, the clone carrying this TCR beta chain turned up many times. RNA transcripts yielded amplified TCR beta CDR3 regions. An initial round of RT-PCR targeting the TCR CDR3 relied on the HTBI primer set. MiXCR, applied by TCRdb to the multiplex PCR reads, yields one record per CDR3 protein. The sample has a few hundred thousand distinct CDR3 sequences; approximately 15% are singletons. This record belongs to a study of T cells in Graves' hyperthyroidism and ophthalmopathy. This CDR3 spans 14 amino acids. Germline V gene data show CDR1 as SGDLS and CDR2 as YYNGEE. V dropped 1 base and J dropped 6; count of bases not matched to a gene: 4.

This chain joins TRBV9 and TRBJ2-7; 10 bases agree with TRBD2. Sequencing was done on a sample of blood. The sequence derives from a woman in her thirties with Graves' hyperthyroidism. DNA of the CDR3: TGTGCCAGCAGCGTAAGTACTAGCGGGACCGAGCAGTACTTC. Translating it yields CASSVSTSGTEQYF.